The TCR beta chain under discussion was sequenced for a study of cytomegalovirus exposure and HLA in healthy donors (dated by TCRdb to about 2017). General notes on the study: An earlier analysis of approximately 590 of the donors reported more than 250 Gb of sequence data and some 120 million unique TCR beta sequences from some 180 million T cells. About 300 gigabases of sequencing data and 70 million to 100 million unique TCR sequences were included in an early release covering several hundred HLA-typed donors. Among the roughly 380 genotyped donors, around 81% belonged to the genetic ancestry cluster associated with self-reported Caucasian donors. The aim of the study was to test whether cataloging public T cell receptors could identify signatures of past pathogen exposure. The T cell repertoires of roughly 660 subjects were profiled by immunosequencing and related to cytomegalovirus serostatus. In addition to the first cohort of roughly 700 subjects, a separate validation cohort of approximately 120 different subjects was used. To predict cytomegalovirus infection status, the study combined high-throughput TCR immunosequencing, statistical association of individual TCRs with disease status, and machine learning. In a later analysis, previously published TCR beta repertoires from about 640 donors were re-analyzed and high-resolution HLA genotyping was added so that TCR occurrence patterns could be studied. Rather than drawing on any new phenotypic data, the later analysis identified candidate immune exposures from TCR beta sequences and the way those sequences occurred across donors. To decide whether each TCR beta V gene segment behaved as functional or pseudogenic, an earlier analysis of approximately 590 of the donors relied on high-throughput TCR beta sequencing. Donor age, sex, ethnicity and CMV serostatus were compiled alongside the repertoire data. Genome-wide SNP genotypes for about 55% of the roughly 670 donors were used in a later genetic analysis, which treated that subset as a discovery cohort. All discovery cohort repertoires had been generated using a single sequencing platform. HLA typing included class I and class II loci at four-digit resolution. Typing coverage varied by locus: about 629-630 donors for A, B, C, DRB1 and DQB1; more than 500 for DQA1; some 610 for DPA1; approximately 490 for DPB1. About five DR-DQ haplotypes were handled as single units for association and clustering because linkage in the cohort was strong. Among roughly 400 genotyped donors of the cohort, an average of around 240,000 unique TCR beta nucleotide sequences were sequenced per donor, about a sixth of them non-productive.

Based on the germline V gene, the CDR1 and CDR2 sequences are SGDLS and YYNGEE. Between the V and J ends, shortened by 4 bases and 2 bases respectively, the junction contains 19 bases. The CDR3 sequence holds 16 residues, the cysteine and phenylalanine included. The DNA shown is the 48-base CDR3, in frame from base 1. The paper as a whole reports these results and caveats: CMV serostatus was the only immune exposure information available for the cohort. Assigning TCR associations to individual alleles was difficult when HLA alleles, especially DR and DQ, strongly co-occurred. The authors suggested that the approach could potentially be extended to other disease states and immunological phenotypes. The presence/absence analyses assumed that sequencing depth was roughly uniform across donors, and that assumption may not be true. In a later analysis, HLA-associated TCR beta chains were found to be more clonally expanded and to have lower generation probabilities than equally common non-associated chains. Only TCR beta chains were sequenced in this cohort, and the absence of alpha or paired-chain data limited detectable features. Three of the identified cytomegalovirus-associated TCR beta chains were confirmed in vitro to be specific for cytomegalovirus antigens. Specific HLA alleles were associated with 15,000 to 20,000 TCR beta sequences at a false discovery rate of 0.05 in a later analysis. The sequencing pipeline was judged likely to have produced a cluster of highly shared sequence variants as a technical artifact. The classifier was reported to diagnose cytomegalovirus status with high specificity and sensitivity in both the original and validation cohorts. The earlier analysis of some 560 of the donors excluded roughly 17 rarely observed V segments, including chromosome 9 orphons, because counts were too low. A later analysis reported that several top co-occurrence clusters appeared linked to parvovirus B19, influenza, CMV and Epstein-Barr virus. According to a later analysis, TCR association rates differed among HLA loci, with DRB1 alleles showing the most associated TCRs and HLA-C alleles showing the fewest. In an earlier analysis of 587 of the donors, most TCR beta V segments appeared in productive rearrangements about 87% or about 30% of the time, broadly matching IMGT annotations. A further reported finding was that TCR beta sequences accurately predicted the HLA-A and HLA-B alleles for most subjects in the first cohort. Some IMGT-functional V segments, including TRBV6-2 and TRBV6-3, could not be distinguished by the 87-base-pair reads and were therefore excluded. The study gave a list of roughly 150 TCR beta chains associated with cytomegalovirus. A later genetic analysis reported fewer N-insertions in productive TCRs among donors in an Asian-associated ancestry cluster than the approximately 670-donor mean. Across donors, most TCR sequences were observed very rarely, whereas some public TCRs were present in many individuals. Because HLA typing was unavailable for some donors at each locus, only the typed subset was used in association tests. Linkage disequilibrium might explain the correlated functional status among segregating V segments, but an unknown experimental factor could not be excluded. According to a later analysis, most CMV-associated TCR beta chains appeared to be HLA-restricted, and the HLA associations seemed to be driven largely by CMV exposure. V-gene and J-gene trimming of TCR beta chains was associated with a missense DCLRE1C variant in a later genetic analysis, and the association was replicated in an independent cohort.

The cohort was made up of 650 to 700 healthy bone marrow donors. At the time of sampling, all cohort members were nominally healthy, though unrecorded immune exposures were likely present. The donor was CMV seropositive and was included in the group of approximately 300 seropositive cohort members. Each donor provided a peripheral blood sample, and peripheral blood mononuclear cells were used for TCR beta sequencing. The Qiagen DNeasy Blood Extraction Kit was used to extract genomic DNA from the blood cell samples. Preparation of the library involved the immunoSEQ multiplex PCR assay. A mixture of 60 forward primers for TCR Vbeta segments and 13 reverse primers for TCR Jbeta segments was used in the multiplex PCR. Amplification of the CDR3 region of rearranged TCR beta genes was performed with a multiplex PCR assay on genomic DNA. Amplified TCR beta libraries were sequenced as 87-base-pair reads on the Illumina HiSeq System. Per the authors' processing: A later analysis tallied around 82 million unique TCR beta chains across the 666 repertoires, and around 9.9 million of those chains were shared by two or more donors. To remove PCR and sequencing errors, raw reads were error-corrected and collapsed into unique sequences using a nearest-neighbor algorithm that merged closely related sequences. To assign V, D and J gene segments, CDR3 sequences were aligned to IMGT reference sequences. For a sequence to be retained, at least a six-nucleotide match to both a V gene segment and a J gene segment was required. A rearrangement counted as productive if the CDR3 had no stop codons and remained in frame with V and J, and every other rearrangement counted as non-productive. CDR3 was defined according to IMGT convention as the region running from the second conserved V-encoded cysteine to the conserved J-encoded phenylalanine. In an earlier analysis of around 540 of the donors, sequences lacking an unambiguous match to a single V gene segment were excluded. In an earlier analysis of about 590 of the donors, a V segment was called functional when productive rearrangements were above 56.7%, and segregating when the standard deviation between donors exceeded 5%. A statistical classification framework was built to diagnose cytomegalovirus status from the catalog of TCR beta chain sequences. A later analysis assigned V and J genes by comparing TCR nucleotide sequences with IMGT/GENE-DB human TR gene sequences. A later analysis assigned CDR3 sequences and most-parsimonious VDJ recombination scenarios with the TCRdist pipeline. In a later analysis, every TCR beta chain was defined by the combination of its CDR3 amino acid sequence and its V-gene family, and reads without a unique V-gene family were dropped. In a later analysis, fewer than 600 highly shared, low-generation-probability nucleotide sequences were removed to address suspected cross-contamination and a sequencing artifact. In a later analysis, a clonal expansion index was calculated for each public chain from normalized within-repertoire ranks of inferred template counts. A later analysis computed generation probabilities with a VDJ recombination model fitted to out-of-frame rearrangements, and checked the results against IGoR. In a later analysis, hypergeometric tests were used to score TCR-TCR, TCR-HLA and TCR-CMV co-occurrence, with a repertoire-size bias correction applied to TCR pairs. To estimate false discovery rates, a later analysis permuted the HLA or CMV assignments 20 times. In a later analysis, co-occurring TCRs were grouped with DBSCAN, and TCRdist sequence similarity was added when clustering was performed within HLA-allele-positive subsets. Repertoires with fewer than 30,000 or more than 120,000 public chains were left out of co-occurrence clustering, as were four to six repertoires with anomalous nucleotide sharing. TCRdb obtained this table from immuneACCESS and retained in-frame rearrangements with V and J assigned. These tables miss some clones; where compared with another copy, unresolved V genes account for less than half of the shortfall, and the remainder is unexplained. The DNA was the basis for D and trimming; V, J and clone size are from that table. The sample contains tens of thousands of clones, roughly four fifths of them found a single time. The ten largest clones add up to 8% to 9% of the sample.

On this clone: Its antigen is unknown. One base away there is no much larger clone; base qualities are not given.

Sequencing input: PBMCs. The TCR originated in a woman under 40 in good health and CMV-seropositive. In this chain, TRBV9 is recombined with TRBJ2-7, and the D gene may be TRBD1, 6 bases matching. The DNA reads TGTGCCAGCAGCCATCATCCAGGGGTTTCGACCTACGAGCAGTACTTC. Translated, it reads CASSHHPGVSTYEQYF.